This entry lists 30 T cell receptor beta chains sequenced from one sample in a study of spatial heterogeneity in lung cancer (dated by TCRdb to 2018 to 2020). The library relied on 5' RACE. The sample was run on a NextSeq 500. TCRdb trimmed the raw reads at Q25, called clones with MiXCR and kept productive beta chains. CDR3 protein sequences are deduplicated, and each keeps its most common genes and DNA. A total of 60,000 to 80,000 distinct CDR3 sequences appear in this sample, roughly 14% of them only once. 6.5% to 7.5% of the sample lies in the top ten. The sample's time point, from its label and the paper: sample taken at primary tumor resection. Without any cell sorting, TCR sequencing was performed on whole RNA extracted either from tumor and nontumor lung tissue or from cryopreserved PBMC samples. The source was PBMCs, collected at surgery. These receptors were taken from a male donor with early-stage non-small cell lung cancer.

The J gene is TRBJ2-5, the V gene TRBV29-1; D gene unclear. Germline lookup yields CDR1 SQVTM and CDR2 ANQGSEA. The CDR3 consists of 10 residues. V was trimmed by 7 bases and J by 5 bases, leaving 8 bases between them. The CDR3 is CSAGQETQYF. The DNA for the CDR3 is TGCAGCGCGGGCCAGGAGACCCAGTACTTC.

Concerning this clonotype itself: This may be a read error: a much more frequent sequence differs by one nucleotide. The J gene is TRBJ2-2, the V gene TRBV6-5; D is uncertain. CDR1 MNHEY and CDR2 SVGAGI come from the germline V gene. The CDR3 sequence is 16 residues long. V lost 5 bases and J lost 0, with 13 bases in between. This CDR3 is CASSASWAANTGELFF. In DNA, the CDR3 is TGTGCCAGCAGTGCCTCATGGGCCGCGAACACCGGGGAGCTGTTTTTT.

The sample holds many counts of this clonotype. The V call is TRBV7-9, the J call TRBJ2-2; D uncertain. Germline V gene data show CDR1 as SEHNR and CDR2 as FQNEAQ (reference sequence). There are 15 residues in the CDR3. Trimming cost V 4 bases and J 0 bases, with 9 bases left between them. Here the CDR3 reads CASSSRLANTGELFF. Written as DNA, the CDR3 is TGTGCCAGCAGCTCCCGGCTAGCGAACACCGGGGAGCTGTTTTTT. Supplemented by reference TRBV7-9 and TRBJ2-2, the full variable domain reads DTGVSQNPRHKITKRGQNVTFRCDPISEHNRLYWYRQTLGQGPEFLTYFQNEAQLEKSRLLSDRFSAERPKGSFSTLEIQRTEQGDSAMYLCASSSRLANTGELFFGEGSRLTVL.

V is TRBV3-1 and J is TRBJ2-3; the D call may be TRBD1 or TRBD2 (5 bases each). CDR3 length: 16 amino acids. Germline-derived CDR1 and CDR2 are LGHDT and YNNKEL (reference sequence). V was clipped by 3 bases and J by 6 bases, with 19 bases between them. The CDR3 protein is CASSQSSGTMGDTQYF. The CDR3 nucleotides are TGTGCCAGCAGCCAGTCATCCGGGACCATGGGGGATACGCAGTATTTT.

The rearrangement uses TRBV5-1 and TRBJ1-1; no firm D call. V dropped 3 bases and J dropped 2 bases, with 14 bases sitting between them. Germline V gene sequence: CDR1 SGHRS, CDR2 YFSETQ. The CDR3 is 15 residues long. As DNA, the CDR3 is TGCGCCAGCAGCTCAGCGCCCCATACAAACACTGAAGCTTTCTTT. This gives the protein CASSSAPHTNTEAFF.

This clonotype was observed many times. The chain has TRBV29-1 and TRBJ1-1; no reliable D call. The ends were cut back, 4 bases at V and 1 base at J, with 4 bases in the middle. CDR3 length: 11 amino acids. Germline CDR1 reads SQVTM; CDR2 reads ANQGSEA. DNA for the CDR3: TGCAGCGTTGGAAGGAACACTGAAGCTTTCTTT. It codes for CSVGRNTEAFF.

Regarding this clonotype: Germline and junction disagree at one end, which may indicate a read error. The chain recombines TRBV7-9 with TRBJ2-7, with 12 bases matching TRBD2. This CDR3 contains 15 residues. Germline CDR1 SEHNR, CDR2 FQNEAQ (reference sequence). CDR3 protein: CVSSSRLAGVYEQYF. The CDR3 DNA sequence: TGTGTCAGCAGCTCGCGACTAGCGGGAGTCTACGAGCAGTACTTC.

This clonotype came up many times. The rearrangement uses TRBV4-2 and TRBJ1-5; perhaps TRBD1 as D (6 bases). The V and J ends lost 3 bases and 3 bases respectively, with 18 bases between them. This CDR3 contains 17 residues. Germline V gene lookup returns CDR1 LGHNA and CDR2 YNFKEQ. As DNA, the CDR3 is TGTGCCAGCAGCCAGCAAGGCCGGGACATATACAATCAGCCCCAGCATTTT. As protein: CASSQQGRDIYNQPQHF.

The chain is built from TRBV20-1 and TRBJ2-3; 12 bases are a match to TRBD1. The CDR3 runs 14 residues. From germline, CDR1 is DFQATT and CDR2 SNEGSKA (reference sequence). J was trimmed by 8 bases and V by 8 bases; bases with no gene match: 11. CDR3 amino acids: CSTNLGQGAGTQYF. CDR3 bases: TGCAGTACCAACCTGGGACAGGGGGCAGGTACGCAGTATTTT.

The table lists this clonotype with a few counts. The gene calls are TRBV5-1 and TRBJ2-5; either TRBD1 or TRBD2 may supply D (5 bases each). V lost 4 bases and J lost 2, with 12 bases in between. Germline assignment: CDR1 SGHRS and CDR2 YFSETQ. The CDR3 is 14 amino acids. The chain's CDR3 is CASSPGRYQETQYF. In DNA, the CDR3 is TGCGCCAGCAGCCCGGGACGGTATCAAGAGACCCAGTACTTC.

This clonotype was counted many times. The chain joins TRBV27 to TRBJ1-6, with D unresolved. Germline values: CDR1 MNHEY, CDR2 SMNVEV (reference sequence). CDR3 length: 14 amino acids. V was cut by 0 bases and J by 3 bases, with 3 bases left in between. CDR3 coding DNA: TGTGCCAGCAGTTTATCGCGCTATAATTCACCCCTCCACTTT. Its translation is CASSLSRYNSPLHF.

The table lists this clonotype with a few counts. The J gene is TRBJ1-2, the V gene TRBV6-5; a possible D gene is TRBD1 (6 bases). Germline CDR1 reads MNHEY; CDR2 reads SVGAGI. The CDR3 has 14 amino acids. Trimming removed 6 bases at V and 4 bases at J, with 15 bases between. The chain's CDR3 is CASRKRQGSYGYTF. As DNA, the CDR3 is TGTGCCAGCAGGAAACGCCAGGGGTCCTATGGCTACACCTTC.

This clonotype was picked up many times. The V gene is TRBV6-5, the J gene TRBJ1-2, with D possibly being TRBD1 (6 bases). Trimming took off 5 bases at V and 9 bases at J, with 13 bases between the two ends. Germline CDR1 is MNHEY and CDR2 is SVGAGI. The CDR3 is 12 residues long. CDR3 in amino acids: CASSRTGSRYTF. CDR3 nucleotides: TGTGCCAGCAGTCGCACAGGGTCCCGCTACACCTTC.

This clonotype came up a few times. The V call is TRBV7-8, the J call TRBJ1-2, with 9 bases that match TRBD1. With 5 bases clipped from V and 3 bases from J, the junction kept 4 bases outside the gene matches. This CDR3 has 14 amino acids. Germline CDR1 is SGHVS and CDR2 is FQNEAQ. CDR3 sequence (DNA): TGTGCCAGCAGCACGGGACAGGGCCACTATGGCTACACCTTC. This gives the protein CASSTGQGHYGYTF.

This sequence joins TRBV7-8 and TRBJ2-6, with D tentatively TRBD1 (6 bases). This CDR3 region has 17 residues. Per the germline V gene, CDR1 is SGHVS and CDR2 is FQNEAQ. Trimming removed 3 bases at V and 0 bases at J, with 12 bases between. CDR3 DNA: TGTGCCAGCAGCTTGGACAGCTGGGACTCTGGGGCCAACGTCCTGACTTTC. This translates into CASSLDSWDSGANVLTF.

There are a few counts of this clonotype. This chain joins TRBV4-1 and TRBJ2-7; TRBD1 agrees at 12 bases. The V gene end was trimmed by 5 bases and the J gene end by 6 bases; junction bases not matched to a gene: 8. This CDR3 has 15 amino acids. The germline V gene encodes CDR1 MGHRA and CDR2 YSYEKL. The CDR3 sequence: CASSLPGQGAGEQYF. DNA for the CDR3: TGCGCCAGCAGCTTACCGGGACAGGGGGCAGGCGAGCAGTACTTC.

This clonotype was seen many times. The chain is built from TRBV18 and TRBJ2-5, with 8 bases matching TRBD2. CDR1 and CDR2 (germline): KGHSH, LQKENI. With 3 bases clipped from V and 4 bases from J, the junction kept 7 bases outside the gene matches. The CDR3 sequence is 15 residues long. The CDR3 DNA reads as TGTGCCAGCTCACCTCAGCGGGAGAGGATAGAGACCCAGTACTTC. This gives the protein CASSPQRERIETQYF. Drawing the rest from reference TRBV18 and TRBJ2-5, the complete variable domain is NAGVMQNPRHLVRRRGQEARLRCSPMKGHSHVYWYRQLPEEGLKFMVYLQKENIIDESGMPKERFSAEFPKEGPSILRIQQVVRGDSAAYFCASSPQRERIETQYFGPGTRLLVL.

V is TRBV7-2 and J is TRBJ2-7, with D perhaps matching TRBD2 (5 bases). The CDR3 extends over 14 amino acids. Looked up from germline, CDR1 is SGHTA and CDR2 is FQGNSA. V was pared by 1 base and J by 7 bases, with 14 bases between. The CDR3 DNA is TGTGCCAGCAGCTTAGACCGGACTGTAGGAGAGCAGTACTTC. Translation: CASSLDRTVGEQYF.

A few counts support this clonotype. The chain is built from TRBV19 and TRBJ1-5; 7 nucleotides line up with TRBD1. The CDR3 length is 14 residues. Germline values: CDR1 LNHDA, CDR2 SQIVND (reference sequence). J was trimmed by 7 bases and V by 5 bases; bases with no gene match: 8. The CDR3 bases are TGTGCCAGTAGTGTACAGGGGCCCTCCCAGCCCCAGCATTTT. Amino acids: CASSVQGPSQPQHF.

This clonotype was counted a few times. This chain joins TRBV6-4 and TRBJ2-1; 7 bases agree with TRBD2. V trimming: 0 bases; J trimming: 2 bases; junction bases outside the gene matches: 4. In germline, CDR1 is MRHNA, CDR2 SNTAGT. There are 16 residues in the CDR3. Here the CDR3 reads CASSDSAGAAYNEQFF. CDR3 nucleotide sequence: TGTGCCAGCAGTGACTCTGCGGGAGCGGCCTACAATGAGCAGTTCTTC.

This clonotype was detected a few times. This chain uses TRBV2 with TRBJ2-3, with no clear D. V shed 0 bases and J shed 5 bases, with 6 bases lying between them. The CDR3 runs to 13 residues. Germline values: CDR1 SNHLY, CDR2 FYNNEI. The CDR3 here is CASSEAEIDTQYF. The CDR3, as DNA: TGTGCCAGCAGTGAAGCTGAGATAGATACGCAGTATTTT.

This clonotype turned up a few times. The genes are TRBV3-1 and TRBJ2-2; TRBD1 aligns across 9 bases. There are 15 residues in the CDR3. CDR1 and CDR2 from the germline V gene are LGHDT and YNNKEL (reference sequence). J lost 0 bases, V lost 6 bases, and 2 bases had no gene match. The CDR3 loop reads CASSRTGANTGELFF. The CDR3 DNA reads TGTGCCAGCAGTCGGACAGGGGCGAACACCGGGGAGCTGTTTTTT.

This clonotype was counted only a few times. The chain links TRBV4-3 to TRBJ2-3; D perhaps matches TRBD2 (6 bases). This CDR3 has 19 residues. The V end was cut by 1 base, the J end by 0 bases, with 20 bases between. Looked up from germline, CDR1 is LGHNA and CDR2 is YSLEER. The CDR3 sequence is CASSQGGGGRLPSTDTQYF. DNA for the CDR3: TGCGCCAGCAGCCAAGGGGGTGGTGGGAGGCTTCCTAGCACAGATACGCAGTATTTT.

This clonotype has a count of ten or more. V usage is TRBV29-1 and J usage is TRBJ2-2; the match to TRBD1 covers 7 bases. Germline CDR1 SQVTM, CDR2 ANQGSEA. The V gene end was trimmed by 7 bases and the J gene end by 4 bases; junction bases not matched to a gene: 6. The CDR3 consists of 13 residues. The CDR3 region has the DNA TGCAGCGGTTCCTCAGGGGGCACCGGGGAGCTGTTTTTT. Amino acid sequence: CSGSSGGTGELFF.

This clonotype was counted at least ten times. J is TRBJ2-1 and V is TRBV29-1; TRBD1 or TRBD2 may be the D gene (5 bases each). V lost 6 bases and J lost 4, with 13 bases in between. Germline loops: CDR1 SQVTM, CDR2 ANQGSEA. The CDR3 extends over 13 amino acids. The CDR3 nucleotides are TGCAGCGTCGGCCCGGGACCTTACAATGAGCAGTTCTTC. It translates to CSVGPGPYNEQFF.

The CDR3 reads CASVLGLAGQETQYF. In DNA, the CDR3 is TGCGCCAGCGTCCTCGGGCTAGCAGGTCAAGAGACCCAGTACTTC. V and J are TRBV5-1 and TRBJ2-5, with a possible D match to TRBD2 (5 bases). The germline gives CDR1 SGHRS, CDR2 YFSETQ. The length of the CDR3 is 15 residues. V was trimmed by 7 bases and J by 2 bases, leaving 18 bases between them.

The V call is TRBV6-5, the J call TRBJ2-1; 12 nucleotides agree with TRBD1. The J segment lost 0 bases and the V segment lost 7 bases, leaving 4 bases of the junction unmatched. Germline CDR1 MNHEY, CDR2 SVGAGI. This CDR3 has 16 amino acids. CDR3 in DNA: TGTGCCAGCACCGGGACAGGGGGCGGCTCCTACAATGAGCAGTTCTTC. This encodes CASTGTGGGSYNEQFF.

This clonotype was seen a handful of times. The chain couples TRBV7-7 to TRBJ2-1; D perhaps matches TRBD2 (6 bases). V was cut by 2 bases and J by 10 bases, with 15 bases left in between. CDR3 length: 14 residues. Germline loops: CDR1 SSHAT, CDR2 FNYEAQ (reference sequence). The CDR3 loop reads CASSLHQSSVEQFF. The CDR3, as DNA: TGTGCCAGCAGCTTACACCAATCTAGCGTCGAGCAGTTCTTC.

This clonotype was detected only a few times. The DNA of the CDR3 is TGCAGCGTTGAAGGGGGGACTAGCGGGAGCCGTTACAATGAGCAGTTCTTC. This gives the protein CSVEGGTSGSRYNEQFF. This chain connects TRBV29-1 to TRBJ2-1; 14 nucleotides line up with TRBD2. J was trimmed by 4 bases and V by 1 base; bases with no gene match: 6. Germline V gene sequence: CDR1 SQVTM, CDR2 ANQGSEA. This CDR3 comprises 17 residues.

The CDR3 DNA follows: TGTGCCAGCAGCCAAGATTTCGGGACTAGCTCCTACAATGAGCAGTTCTTC. It is translated as CASSQDFGTSSYNEQFF. V is TRBV4-2 and J is TRBJ2-1; TRBD2 matches 8 bases. The CDR3 runs to 17 residues. The V gene's germline CDR1 is LGHNA and CDR2 YNFKEQ. The V segment lost 0 bases and the J segment 0 bases; nucleotides outside the gene matches: 4.